What follows are 17 T cell receptor beta chains derived from one specimen sequenced in a study of blood T cells in healthy people across ages. It was with a sample-barcoded 5' primer and a J-beta primer mix that a second PCR of about 7 to 12 cycles was run. TCRdb used MiXCR to reprocess the 5' RACE reads, holding one entry per CDR3 protein. This table has about 1.8 million distinct CDR3 sequences, around half appearing once. Sample: blood. These receptor sequences come from a woman aged 40 to 50 in good health.

The V gene is TRBV28, the J gene TRBJ2-4, with 9 bases fitting TRBD1. The assigned J gene may be wrong: the sequence end matches TRBJ2-7 better. The CDR3 extends over 15 amino acids. Germline V CDR1 and CDR2: MDHEN, SYDVKM. As DNA, the CDR3 is TGTGCCAGCAGTTTAAGGGGACAGGGACTCGACGAGCAGTACTTC. Residues: CASSLRGQGLDEQYF.

This chain joins TRBV14 and TRBJ2-7, with 8 bases aligning to TRBD1. The length of the CDR3 is 16 residues. CDR1 SGHDN and CDR2 FVKESK come from the germline V gene. V dropped 5 bases and J dropped 2; count of bases not matched to a gene: 11. In DNA form, the CDR3 reads TGTGCCAGCAGCACCCAATACGACAGGGGTCCCTACGAGCAGTACTTC. Translated: CASSTQYDRGPYEQYF.

The chain is built from TRBV28 and TRBJ2-7, with 7 bases fitting TRBD1. This CDR3 is 13 amino acids long. V was pared by 7 bases and J by 2 bases, with 5 bases of the junction left unmatched. CDR1 and CDR2 from the germline V gene are MDHEN and SYDVKM. CDR3 DNA: TGTGCCAGCACGACAGGGAGTACCTACGAGCAGTACTTC. It specifies CASTTGSTYEQYF.

The chain joins TRBV7-3 to TRBJ2-1; 11 bases align to TRBD2. V was clipped by 5 bases and J by 1 base; unmatched bases: 7. The CDR3 contains 17 residues. The germline CDR1 and CDR2 sequences are SGHTA and FQGTGA. Here the CDR3 reads CASSLLSGGASYNEQFF. The CDR3 nucleotides are TGTGCCAGCAGCCTCCTTAGCGGGGGGGCGTCCTACAATGAGCAGTTCTTC.

This clonotype was observed a handful of times. The V and J genes are TRBV7-2 and TRBJ2-7, with 7 bases that match TRBD1. Per the germline V gene, CDR1 is SGHTA and CDR2 is FQGNSA. The CDR3 runs 16 residues. Germline trimming cut 3 bases from V and 0 bases from J; bases unmatched to any gene: 8. This CDR3 reads CASSFRTGLSSYEQYF. CDR3 in DNA: TGTGCCAGCAGCTTCCGGACAGGCTTGAGCTCCTACGAGCAGTACTTC. Filled out from reference TRBV7-2 and TRBJ2-7, the complete variable domain reads GAGVSQSPSNKVTEKGKDVELRCDPISGHTALYWYRQSLGQGLEFLIYFQGNSAPDKSGLPSDRFSAERTGGSVSTLTIQRTQQEDSAVYLCASSFRTGLSSYEQYFGPGTRLTVT.

The genes are TRBV6-2 or TRBV6-3 and TRBJ1-2; D call uncertain. CDR3 size: 16 residues. The V and J ends lost 6 bases and 5 bases respectively, with 22 bases between them. Germline V gene lookup returns CDR1 MNHEY and CDR2 SVGEGT. Written as DNA, the CDR3 is TGTGCCAGCAGGCCATCCGGACGGAGGCATAGGTATGGCTACACCTTC. It translates to CASRPSGRRHRYGYTF.

The rearrangement uses TRBV6-2 or TRBV6-3 and TRBJ2-7, with D unclear. V gave up 3 bases and J gave up 7 bases, with 13 bases separating them. The CDR3 loop spans 13 amino acids. The germline V gene has CDR1 MNHEY and CDR2 SVGEGT. CDR3 loop: CASSYPGINEQYF. The DNA of the CDR3 is TGTGCCAGCAGTTATCCAGGAATCAATGAGCAGTACTTC.

The chain carries TRBV4-2 and TRBJ1-6; D remains ambiguous. This CDR3 is built from 16 residues. Between the trimmed V and J ends, which lost 0 bases and 6 bases, there was a span of 12 bases. The germline CDR1 and CDR2 sequences are LGHNA and YNFKEQ. The CDR3 DNA reads TGTGCCAGCAGCCAAGAGGTGGCACGGGGTAATTCACCCCTCCACTTT. Translating gives CASSQEVARGNSPLHF.

The V call is TRBV5-3, the J call TRBJ2-3; D not resolved. TRBV5-3 is sorted into the ORF group, with uncertain function. V lost 4 bases, J lost 5 bases, and 2 bases lay in between. The CDR3 covers 10 residues. The CDR3 region has the DNA TGTGCCAGAAGCGTAGATACGCAGTATTTT. Its translation is CARSVDTQYF.

The chain links TRBV6-5 to TRBJ2-1; 10 bases line up with TRBD2. The trim removed 2 bases at V and 6 bases at J, leaving 10 bases unmatched. In germline, CDR1 is MNHEY, CDR2 SVGAGI. The length of the CDR3 is 17 residues. In DNA form, the CDR3 reads TGTGCCAGCAGTTACGATCCTCTAGCGGGGGCCCTCAATGAGCAGTTCTTC. Amino acid sequence: CASSYDPLAGALNEQFF.

The chain uses TRBV5-5 and TRBJ2-6, with 8 bases lining up with TRBD1. With V trimmed by 4 bases and J by 0 bases, 9 bases remained unmatched. Germline V lookup: CDR1 SGHKS, CDR2 YYEKEE (reference sequence). This CDR3 contains 18 residues. CDR3 sequence: CASSPAGTGPSGANVLTF. The CDR3 nucleotides read TGTGCCAGCAGCCCCGCCGGGACAGGTCCCTCTGGGGCCAACGTCCTGACTTTC.

The chain couples TRBV5-1 to TRBJ2-4, with no clear D. The J call may be mistaken, given a closer DNA end match to TRBJ2-7. This CDR3 is 14 amino acids long. Germline V gene sequence: CDR1 SGHRS, CDR2 YFSETQ. CDR3 DNA sequence: TGCGCCAGCAGCTTGTTGGACCGTCCCTACGAGCAGTACTTC. It is translated as CASSLLDRPYEQYF.

This clonotype was seen just once. The V gene is TRBV10-1, the J gene TRBJ2-4; D may be TRBD2 (6 bases). The J call may be in error: the DNA end matches TRBJ2-7 better. The CDR3 contains 14 residues. Germline CDR1 reads WNHNN; CDR2 reads SYGVQD (reference sequence). CDR3 protein: CASSESGGTIEQYF. CDR3 DNA sequence: TGCGCCAGCAGTGAGTCGGGGGGAACAATCGAGCAGTACTTC.

The chain recombines TRBV7-2 with TRBJ2-3; 10 bases map to TRBD1. Trimming at V came to 4 bases and at J to 5 bases, leaving 15 bases not matched to a gene. CDR1 and CDR2 (germline): SGHTA, FQGNSA. The CDR3 has 18 amino acids. This CDR3 reads CASSSRPPTGGAGDTQYF. The CDR3 DNA reads as TGTGCCAGCAGCTCCCGGCCCCCGACAGGGGGCGCAGGAGATACGCAGTATTTT.

This clonotype was observed a handful of times. This chain links TRBV5-1 with TRBJ2-1; TRBD2 agrees at 11 bases. The V and J ends lost 9 bases and 3 bases, in that order; junction bases with no gene match: 8. This CDR3 spans 15 amino acids. Germline V CDR1 and CDR2: SGHRS, YFSETQ. The DNA for the CDR3 is TGCGCCACCAAGACACTAGCGGGGGACTACAATGAGCAGTTCTTC. This translates into CATKTLAGDYNEQFF.

The chain couples TRBV7-6 to TRBJ2-7; a weak D match, TRBD1 (6 bases). The J call may be in error: the DNA end matches TRBJ2-5 better. Looked up from germline, CDR1 is SGHVS and CDR2 is FNYEAQ. This CDR3 contains 15 residues. The CDR3 reads CASSSWDQGLETQYF. In DNA form, the CDR3 reads TGTGCCAGCAGCTCGTGGGACCAGGGGCTGGAGACCCAGTACTTC.

Regarding this clonotype: A read error may account for a junction end that differs from germline. The chain links TRBV9 to TRBJ1-4; D call uncertain. The germline V gene encodes CDR1 SGDLS and CDR2 YYNGEE. The CDR3 totals 15 residues. As DNA, the CDR3 is TGTGCCAGCAGCGACTCAGACAAAATTAATGAAGAACTGTTTTTT. Translation: CASSDSDKINEELFF.